The source of this T cell receptor (beta chain) is a study of T cell repertoires in cytomegalovirus infection. The CDR3 extends over 14 amino acids. V lost 6 bases, J lost 5 bases, and 16 bases lay in between. The germline CDR1 and CDR2 sequences are MNHNS and SASEGT. This clonotype has only a few counts. The antigen is undetermined. TCRdb fed the reads into MiXCR, producing one record per CDR3 protein. Here the sample spans approximately 65,000 distinct CDR3 sequences, roughly a fifth being singletons. This chain links TRBV6-1 with TRBJ1-1, with D possibly being TRBD1 (5 bases). The source material was CD8+ T cells from cultured PBMCs, sampled from culture after CMV antigen stimulation. The TCR originated in a human donor in good health (CMV status not recorded). Some clones in this sample may be carry-over from other donors' samples. The CDR3 loop reads CASSPLVRGTEAFF. CDR3 nucleotides: TGTGCCAGCAGCCCCCTGGTGAGGGGAACTGAAGCTTTCTTT.